Presented here are 20 T cell receptor beta chains from one specimen sequenced in a study of a mutant IDH1 vaccine in newly diagnosed glioma (dated by TCRdb to about 2021). Library preparation was by the immunoSEQ multiplex PCR assay. TCRdb carries this immuneACCESS record with in-frame sequences only. Its versions omit some clonotypes, under half of them owing to an unresolved V gene in the studies checked, with the rest unexplained. This sample comprises 45,000 to 60,000 clones, around 78% of them detected only once. Of the sample, around 4.9% falls within the top ten clones. Their antigen targets remain unknown. What this sample's time point label stands for: week 5, during vaccination. A 20-mer mutant IDH1 peptide at 300 micrograms in Montanide made up each vaccine dose, which was injected subcutaneously together with topical imiquimod. The sample in question was PBMCs, obtained from a glioma patient whose treatment included an IDH1 peptide vaccine. The receptor source for this set is a man aged 45-65 years with glioma.

V usage is TRBV18 and J usage is TRBJ1-2; D not resolved. Germline V gives CDR1 KGHSH, CDR2 LQKENI. The CDR3 has 14 amino acids. The V end was cut by 2 bases, the J end by 4 bases, with 11 bases between. CDR3: CASSPEAGSYGYTF. The DNA for the CDR3 is TGTGCCAGCTCACCAGAGGCGGGTAGCTATGGCTACACCTTC.

J is TRBJ1-1 and V is TRBV7-9; D is perhaps TRBD1 (6 bases). Germline CDR1 reads SEHNR; CDR2 reads FQNEAQ (reference sequence). This CDR3 is 13 amino acids long. The germline V and J ends were trimmed by 5 bases and 4 bases, with 11 bases remaining between them. CDR3 in DNA: TGTGCCAGCAGCCCGCGAGGGGGCACTGAAGCTTTCTTT. Protein sequence: CASSPRGGTEAFF.

The rearrangement links TRBV18 to TRBJ2-3, with D unresolved. CDR1 and CDR2 (germline): KGHSH, LQKENI. Trimming removed 5 bases at V and 0 bases at J, with 15 bases between. The CDR3 spans 16 residues. CDR3 coding DNA: TGTGCCAGCTCATCGTCGTCTAGGGCTAGCACAGATACGCAGTATTTT. Its translation is CASSSSSRASTDTQYF.

The chain couples TRBV2 to TRBJ2-2; D is uncertain. V was cut by 5 bases and J by 8 bases, with 6 bases left in between. The length of the CDR3 is 11 residues. Germline V gene lookup returns CDR1 SNHLY and CDR2 FYNNEI. CDR3 sequence reads: CASSPQGELFF. CDR3 DNA: TGTGCCAGCAGTCCCCAAGGGGAGCTGTTTTTT.

The chain is built from TRBV5-1 and TRBJ2-5, with 9 bases that match TRBD2. Trimming removed 0 bases from V and 1 base from J; junction bases left unmatched: 4. Per the germline V gene, CDR1 is SGHRS and CDR2 is YFSETQ. The CDR3 covers 16 residues. CDR3 DNA: TGCGCCAGCAGCTTGGCCCCTAGCGGGGTCCAAGAGACCCAGTACTTC. It is translated as CASSLAPSGVQETQYF.

This clone was seen a few times. The CDR3 loop is CASTRSMGNEQFF. CDR3 coding DNA: TGTGCCAGCACCCGGTCGATGGGGAATGAGCAGTTCTTC. The V gene is TRBV27, the J gene TRBJ2-1; D is undetermined. The CDR3 has 13 residues. Germline V lookup: CDR1 MNHEY, CDR2 SMNVEV (reference sequence). The V end lost 7 bases, the J end lost 7 bases, and 14 bases lay between the germline ends.

The chain recombines TRBV5-4 with TRBJ1-1, with a weak D call TRBD1 (6 bases). CDR1 and CDR2 (germline): SGHNT, YYREEE (reference sequence). V was pared by 0 bases and J by 5 bases, with 14 bases between. The CDR3 totals 15 residues. CDR3 nucleotide sequence: TGTGCCAGCAGCTTGGGGGGGGGCGATAGGACTGAAGCTTTCTTT. Amino acid sequence: CASSLGGGDRTEAFF.

V and J are TRBV6-6 and TRBJ2-1; 10 bases match TRBD1. The V gene end was trimmed by 7 bases and the J gene end by 8 bases; junction bases not matched to a gene: 11. Germline V gene data show CDR1 as MNHNY and CDR2 as SVGAGI (reference sequence). The CDR3 spans 15 residues. This CDR3 reads CASINFGQGVDEQFF. The CDR3 DNA is TGTGCCAGCATCAATTTTGGACAGGGGGTGGATGAGCAGTTCTTC.

The chain joins TRBV5-4 to TRBJ2-3, with no clear D. Trimming removed 4 bases from V and 0 bases from J, with 6 bases in between. CDR3 length: 13 amino acids. CDR1 is SGHNT and CDR2 is YYREEE in the germline V gene (reference sequence). DNA of the CDR3: TGTGCCAGCAGCCCCTACAGCACAGATACGCAGTATTTT. This translates into CASSPYSTDTQYF.

V usage is TRBV20-1 and J usage is TRBJ2-7; D not resolved. Trimming took 3 bases from V and 4 from J, leaving 7 bases between them. Germline V gene lookup returns CDR1 DFQATT and CDR2 SNEGSKA (reference sequence). The CDR3 runs to 11 residues. CDR3 region: CSASLGYEQYF. CDR3 DNA: TGCAGTGCTAGTCTGGGGTACGAGCAGTACTTC.

The rearrangement joins TRBV5-6 to TRBJ2-7; TRBD1 might be the D (6 bases). V lost 6 bases and J lost 5, with 15 bases in between. CDR1 and CDR2 (germline): SGHDT, YYEEEE. This CDR3 has 13 amino acids. The CDR3 DNA follows: TGTGCCAGCACGACAGGAGTCTTACACGAGCAGTACTTC. As protein: CASTTGVLHEQYF.

The chain uses TRBV6-4 and TRBJ1-1; D might be TRBD1 (5 bases). Germline lookup yields CDR1 MRHNA and CDR2 SNTAGT. This CDR3 spans 15 amino acids. V lost 6 bases, J lost 4 bases, and 18 bases lay in between. The CDR3 loop reads CASSPGPGAGTEAFF. CDR3 in DNA: TGTGCCAGCAGCCCGGGACCCGGAGCGGGCACTGAAGCTTTCTTT.

This chain links TRBV7-3 with TRBJ2-5; 9 nucleotides match TRBD2. The V gene's germline CDR1 is SGHTA and CDR2 FQGTGA. The CDR3 has 14 amino acids. V was pared by 5 bases and J by 1 base, with 2 bases of the junction left unmatched. The CDR3 spells CASSKRGAQETQYF. The DNA for the CDR3 is TGTGCCAGCAGCAAGCGGGGGGCCCAAGAGACCCAGTACTTC.

The chain has TRBV27 and TRBJ2-2; D is uncertain. CDR3 length equals 11 residues. Trimming left V 5 bases short and J 7 bases short, with 5 bases between. Germline values: CDR1 MNHEY, CDR2 SMNVEV (reference sequence). CDR3 loop: CASSPGGELFF. The CDR3 bases are TGTGCCAGCAGTCCTGGCGGGGAGCTGTTTTTT.

The chain uses TRBV13 and TRBJ1-6; 11 bases are a match to TRBD1. The CDR3 has 15 amino acids. The V and J ends lost 0 bases and 10 bases, in that order; junction bases with no gene match: 2. Germline V gene data show CDR1 as PRHDT and CDR2 as FYEKMQ (reference sequence). The CDR3 nucleotides read TGTGCCAGCAGCTTAGGAGGGACAGGGGGATCACCCCTCCACTTT. It specifies CASSLGGTGGSPLHF.

This chain connects TRBV27 to TRBJ1-1; D uncertain. The germline V gene has CDR1 MNHEY and CDR2 SMNVEV (reference sequence). Trimming pared 5 bases from V and 1 base from J, leaving 11 bases between. CDR3 length: 14 residues. The CDR3 protein is CASSPRLRNTEAFF. The DNA for the CDR3 is TGTGCCAGCAGTCCGCGGTTGAGGAACACTGAAGCTTTCTTT.

The rearrangement links TRBV5-4 to TRBJ1-1; tentative D call: TRBD1 (5 bases). Trimming took off 4 bases at V and 2 bases at J, with 15 bases between the two ends. CDR3 size: 15 residues. Per the germline V gene, CDR1 is SGHNT and CDR2 is YYREEE (reference sequence). CDR3 sequence reads: CASSPEAGGNTEAFF. CDR3 bases: TGTGCCAGCAGCCCCGAGGCGGGGGGAAACACTGAAGCTTTCTTT.

The V and J genes are TRBV7-8 and TRBJ1-2; no clear D gene. The CDR3 runs to 14 residues. V was clipped by 4 bases and J by 5 bases, with 14 bases between them. Germline assignment: CDR1 SGHVS and CDR2 FQNEAQ. CDR3 nucleotide sequence: TGTGCCAGCAGCTCCCCGGCTGATTTTTATGGCTACACCTTC. Translated, it gives CASSSPADFYGYTF. Using reference TRBV7-8 and TRBJ1-2 for the parts outside the CDR3, the full variable domain is GAGVSQSPRYKVAKRGQDVALRCDPISGHVSLFWYQQALGQGPEFLTYFQNEAQLDKSGLPSDRFFAERPEGSVSTLKIQRTQQEDSAVYLCASSSPADFYGYTFGSGTRLTVV.

J is TRBJ2-5 and V is TRBV29-1, with a possible D match to TRBD1 (6 bases). Germline V CDR1 and CDR2: SQVTM, ANQGSEA. This CDR3 has 13 amino acids. The V and J ends lost 6 bases and 5 bases respectively, with 16 bases between them. The CDR3 region has the DNA TGCAGCGTCCAGGGGCCGATCACGGAGACCCAGTACTTC. Translation gives CSVQGPITETQYF.

This clone was counted once. The CDR3 reads CASSQDRQGGTYNEQFF. CDR3 nucleotides: TGCGCCAGCAGCCAGGACCGACAGGGGGGAACCTACAATGAGCAGTTCTTC. The chain joins TRBV4-3 to TRBJ2-1; 9 positions match TRBD1. Germline V gene sequence: CDR1 LGHNA, CDR2 YSLEER. After removal of 3 bases from V and 2 bases from J, the junction contained 8 bases not matched to a gene. The length of the CDR3 is 17 residues.